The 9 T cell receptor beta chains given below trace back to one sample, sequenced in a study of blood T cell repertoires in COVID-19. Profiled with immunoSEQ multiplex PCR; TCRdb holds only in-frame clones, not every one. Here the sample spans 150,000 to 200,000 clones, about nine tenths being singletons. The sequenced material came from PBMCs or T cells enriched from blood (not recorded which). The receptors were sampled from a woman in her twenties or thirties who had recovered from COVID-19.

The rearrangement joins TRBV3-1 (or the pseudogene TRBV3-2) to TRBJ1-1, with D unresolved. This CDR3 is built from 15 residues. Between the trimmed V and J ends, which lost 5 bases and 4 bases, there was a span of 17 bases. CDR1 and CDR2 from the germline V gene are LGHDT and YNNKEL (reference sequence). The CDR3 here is CASSTGSILATEAFF. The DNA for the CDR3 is TGTGCCAGCAGCACCGGGAGCATTCTCGCCACTGAAGCTTTCTTT.

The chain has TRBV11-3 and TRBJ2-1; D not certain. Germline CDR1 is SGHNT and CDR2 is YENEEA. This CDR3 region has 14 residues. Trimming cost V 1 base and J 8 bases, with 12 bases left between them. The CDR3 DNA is TGTGCCAGCAGCTTAGGGCCCGACTCCTATGAGCAGTTCTTC. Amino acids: CASSLGPDSYEQFF.

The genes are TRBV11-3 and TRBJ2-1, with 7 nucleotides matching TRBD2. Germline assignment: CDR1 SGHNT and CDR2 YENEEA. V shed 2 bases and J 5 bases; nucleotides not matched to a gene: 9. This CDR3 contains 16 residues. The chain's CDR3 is CASSLWGGVMHNEQFF. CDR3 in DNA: TGTGCCAGCAGCTTATGGGGAGGGGTTATGCACAATGAGCAGTTCTTC.

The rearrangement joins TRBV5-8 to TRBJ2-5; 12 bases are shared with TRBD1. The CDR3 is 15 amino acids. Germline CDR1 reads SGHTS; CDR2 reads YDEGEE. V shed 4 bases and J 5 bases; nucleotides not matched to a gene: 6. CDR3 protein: CASSRGTGGGETQYF. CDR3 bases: TGTGCCAGCAGCCGGGGGACAGGGGGCGGCGAGACCCAGTACTTC.

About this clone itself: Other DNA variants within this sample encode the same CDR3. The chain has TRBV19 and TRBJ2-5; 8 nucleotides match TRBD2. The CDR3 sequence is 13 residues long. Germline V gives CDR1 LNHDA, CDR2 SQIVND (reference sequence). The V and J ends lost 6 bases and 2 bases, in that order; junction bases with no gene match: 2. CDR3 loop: CASRTSGQETQYF. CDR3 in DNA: TGTGCCAGTAGAACTAGCGGACAAGAGACCCAGTACTTC.

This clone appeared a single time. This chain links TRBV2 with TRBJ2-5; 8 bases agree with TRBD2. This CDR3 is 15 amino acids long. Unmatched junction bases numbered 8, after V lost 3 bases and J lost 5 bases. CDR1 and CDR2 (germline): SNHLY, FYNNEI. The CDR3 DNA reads TGTGCCAGCAGTGAGGGGACTAGTGTCTATGAGACCCAGTACTTC. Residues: CASSEGTSVYETQYF.

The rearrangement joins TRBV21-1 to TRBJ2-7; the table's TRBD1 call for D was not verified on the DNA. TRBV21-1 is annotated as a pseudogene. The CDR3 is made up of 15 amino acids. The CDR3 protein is CASSRKRQGFHEQYF. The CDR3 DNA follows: TGTGCCAGCAGCAGAAAACGACAGGGTTTCCACGAGCAGTACTTC.

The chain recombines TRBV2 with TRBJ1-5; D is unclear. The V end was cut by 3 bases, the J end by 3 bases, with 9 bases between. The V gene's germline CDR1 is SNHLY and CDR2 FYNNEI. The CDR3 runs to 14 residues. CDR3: CASSDPRHNQPQHF. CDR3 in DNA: TGTGCCAGCAGTGACCCCAGGCACAATCAGCCCCAGCATTTT.

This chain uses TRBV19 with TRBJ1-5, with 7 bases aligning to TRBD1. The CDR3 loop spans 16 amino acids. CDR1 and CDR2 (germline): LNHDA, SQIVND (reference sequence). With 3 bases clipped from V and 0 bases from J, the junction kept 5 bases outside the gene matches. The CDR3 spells CASSIIHRGSNQPQHF. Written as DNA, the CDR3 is TGTGCCAGTAGTATTATTCACAGGGGTAGCAATCAGCCCCAGCATTTT.